These 27 T cell receptor beta chains were sequenced from one sample in a study of blood T cell repertoires in COVID-19. The table came from immunoSEQ multiplex PCR; TCRdb's copy has only in-frame clones and leaves some out. The table records 60,000 to 85,000 clones, 70% to 90% of them present only once. Material for sequencing was peripheral blood. The receptors derive from a woman between 50 and 59 years old with COVID-19, enrolled during active disease.

The rearrangement uses TRBV7-9 and TRBJ2-3, with TRBD2 matching over 13 bases. This CDR3 spans 17 amino acids. Germline trimming cut 4 bases from V and 6 bases from J; bases unmatched to any gene: 10. CDR1 and CDR2 from the germline V gene are SEHNR and FQNEAQ (reference sequence). CDR3 nucleotide sequence: TGTGCCAGCAGCTCCTCGAGGACTAGCGGGAGAACTGATACGCAGTATTTT. Its protein is CASSSSRTSGRTDTQYF.

This rearrangement joins TRBV13 to TRBJ2-2; 10 bases fit TRBD2. V trimming: 2 bases; J trimming: 6 bases; junction bases outside the gene matches: 6. The CDR3 is 16 amino acids. Germline CDR1 and CDR2: PRHDT and FYEKMQ (reference sequence). The CDR3 nucleotides read TGTGCCAGCAGCTTAAGGAGCGGGAGGGCCCCCGGGGAGCTGTTTTTT. This sequence encodes CASSLRSGRAPGELFF.

The chain carries TRBV14 and TRBJ2-5; no clear D. Trimming took 1 base from V and 1 from J, leaving 4 bases between them. CDR1 is SGHDN and CDR2 is FVKESK in the germline V gene. The CDR3 is 13 residues long. The CDR3 sequence is CASSQAFQETQYF. CDR3 bases: TGTGCCAGCAGCCAAGCCTTCCAAGAGACCCAGTACTTC.

This chain links TRBV19 with TRBJ2-7, with D possibly being TRBD2 (6 bases). V was trimmed by 5 bases and J by 1 base, leaving 12 bases between them. Germline CDR1 reads LNHDA; CDR2 reads SQIVND (reference sequence). The CDR3 has 14 amino acids. The CDR3 here is CASSRVGSSYEQYF. The CDR3 DNA reads as TGTGCCAGTAGTCGGGTCGGGAGTTCCTACGAGCAGTACTTC.

The chain links TRBV11-2 to TRBJ2-2; 8 positions match TRBD2. CDR1 SGHAT and CDR2 FQNNGV come from the germline V gene. V was clipped by 3 bases and J by 7 bases; unmatched bases: 4. This CDR3 has 14 amino acids. The CDR3 region has the DNA TGTGCCAGCAGCTTCGGACTAGCCAACGGGGAGCTGTTTTTT. Protein: CASSFGLANGELFF. Together with reference TRBV11-2 and TRBJ2-2, the CDR3 gives the full variable domain: EAGVAQSPRYKIIEKRQSVAFWCNPISGHATLYWYQQILGQGPKLLIQFQNNGVVDDSQLPKDRFSAERLKGVDSTLKIQPAKLEDSAVYLCASSFGLANGELFFGEGSRLTVL.

This sequence joins TRBV9 and TRBJ2-5; 11 bases fit TRBD2. J lost 1 base, V lost 3 bases, and 2 bases had no gene match. The CDR3 has 15 residues. Germline V gene sequence: CDR1 SGDLS, CDR2 YYNGEE. The DNA of the CDR3 is TGTGCCAGCAGCGCCGGGACTAGCGGCCAAGAGACCCAGTACTTC. Translated: CASSAGTSGQETQYF.

This chain links TRBV5-1 with TRBJ1-2; TRBD1 agrees at 8 bases. V trimming: 0 bases; J trimming: 2 bases; junction bases outside the gene matches: 3. The V gene's germline CDR1 is SGHRS and CDR2 YFSETQ. CDR3 length: 15 residues. The DNA of the CDR3 is TGCGCCAGCAGCTTGGGCGGGACAGGAAACTATGGCTACACCTTC. The encoded protein is CASSLGGTGNYGYTF.

This clone was seen a few times. The V call is TRBV19, the J call TRBJ1-5; perhaps TRBD1 as D (6 bases). This CDR3 comprises 16 residues. V lost 10 bases, J lost 2 bases, and 21 bases lay in between. The germline gives CDR1 LNHDA, CDR2 SQIVND (reference sequence). In nucleotides, the CDR3 is TGTGCCACTAGGGAATGGGGGCAGGGACGCAATCAGCCCCAGCATTTT. Encoded protein: CATREWGQGRNQPQHF.

The V and J genes are TRBV24-1 and TRBJ2-6, with 7 bases lining up with TRBD1. Trimming at V came to 5 bases and at J to 2 bases, leaving 2 bases not matched to a gene. CDR3 length equals 15 residues. Germline CDR1 is KGHDR and CDR2 is SFDVKD. The CDR3 DNA reads TGTGCCACCAGTGGAGGGGGCCCTGGGGCCAACGTCCTGACTTTC. Its translation is CATSGGGPGANVLTF.

The gene calls are TRBV24-1 and TRBJ1-2, with D perhaps TRBD1 (6 bases). In germline, CDR1 is KGHDR, CDR2 SFDVKD. The CDR3 spans 14 residues. Trimming stripped 0 bases from V and 7 bases from J, with 11 bases between. The CDR3 sequence is CATSDLNRARGYTF. As DNA, the CDR3 is TGTGCCACCAGTGATTTGAACAGGGCTCGTGGCTACACCTTC.

This chain uses TRBV28 with TRBJ1-5; a weak D match, TRBD1 (6 bases). This CDR3 comprises 15 residues. Looked up from germline, CDR1 is MDHEN and CDR2 is SYDVKM. The V and J ends lost 5 bases and 3 bases respectively, with 14 bases between them. In DNA form, the CDR3 reads TGTGCCAGCAGTCACGGACAGAGTATCAATCAGCCCCAGCATTTT. Translating gives CASSHGQSINQPQHF.

The chain is built from TRBV6-5 and TRBJ2-3; maybe TRBD1 (6 bases). CDR1 is MNHEY, CDR2 SVGAGI, per germline. Trimming shortened V by 10 bases and J by 0 bases, and 14 bases separated the two germline ends. The length of the CDR3 is 14 residues. Here the CDR3 DNA reads TGTGCCACAAAAACCGGACAGAGCACAGATACGCAGTATTTT. It is translated as CATKTGQSTDTQYF.

The chain recombines TRBV30 with TRBJ1-1; TRBD1 is a possible D gene (5 bases). The ends were cut back, 0 bases at V and 6 bases at J, with 8 bases in the middle. Germline-derived CDR1 and CDR2 are GTSNPN and SVGIG (reference sequence). The CDR3 totals 12 residues. This chain's CDR3 is CAWSVGGAEAFF. CDR3 nucleotide sequence: TGTGCCTGGAGTGTTGGGGGGGCTGAAGCTTTCTTT.

The chain uses TRBV9 and TRBJ2-3; TRBD1 agrees at 9 bases. The germline V gene has CDR1 SGDLS and CDR2 YYNGEE. With V trimmed by 0 bases and J by 4 bases, 3 bases remained unmatched. The CDR3 has 15 residues. The DNA of the CDR3 is TGTGCCAGCAGCGTAGGACAGGGGGGGGCAGATACGCAGTATTTT. Its protein is CASSVGQGGADTQYF.

V is TRBV28 and J is TRBJ2-7; the D gene is possibly TRBD1 (6 bases). Germline V gives CDR1 MDHEN, CDR2 SYDVKM. V shed 3 bases and J shed 2 bases, with 11 bases lying between them. The CDR3 runs 14 residues. Written as DNA, the CDR3 is TGTGCCAGCAGTTTCACAGGGCAGCCCTACGAGCAGTACTTC. Translated: CASSFTGQPYEQYF.

This rearrangement joins TRBV30 to TRBJ1-5; tentatively, D is TRBD1 (5 bases). There are 19 residues in the CDR3. Trimming removed 1 base from V and 2 bases from J, with 24 bases in between. CDR1 GTSNPN and CDR2 SVGIG come from the germline V gene (reference sequence). CDR3 in amino acids: CAWSAERQGFNIGNQPQHF. In DNA form, the CDR3 reads TGTGCCTGGAGTGCTGAACGGCAGGGATTTAATATTGGCAATCAGCCCCAGCATTTT.

The V and J genes are TRBV11-3 and TRBJ2-2; 8 bases line up with TRBD1. Germline-derived CDR1 and CDR2 are SGHNT and YENEEA. Trimming took 5 bases from V and 6 from J; bases not matched to a gene: 11. CDR3 length: 16 amino acids. CDR3 protein: CASSPTAGTGAGELFF. The DNA of the CDR3 is TGTGCCAGCAGCCCAACAGCCGGGACAGGAGCCGGGGAGCTGTTTTTT.

This clone occurred once. CDR3 loop: CASSFRGPSYEQYF. Here the CDR3 DNA reads TGTGCCAGCAGTTTTCGAGGGCCTTCCTACGAGCAGTACTTC. The chain joins TRBV28 to TRBJ2-7; D is possibly TRBD2 (5 bases). This CDR3 is built from 14 residues. CDR1 is MDHEN, CDR2 SYDVKM, per germline. The germline V and J ends were trimmed by 3 bases and 1 base, with 10 bases remaining between them.

V usage is TRBV2 and J usage is TRBJ2-7, with 10 bases fitting TRBD2. Germline V CDR1 and CDR2: SNHLY, FYNNEI. The CDR3 contains 17 residues. V lost 4 bases, J lost 4 bases, and 13 bases stayed unmatched. The DNA for the CDR3 is TGTGCCAGCAGTGGGCACCTGGCAGCGGGAGGGCAATACGAGCAGTACTTC. This encodes CASSGHLAAGGQYEQYF.

Turning to this clone: Other DNA sequences from this sample encode an identical CDR3 as well. The chain links TRBV4-2 to TRBJ1-3; maybe TRBD1 (6 bases). The V gene lost 1 base and the J gene lost 4 bases, with 8 bases spanning the gap. Per the germline V gene, CDR1 is LGHNA and CDR2 is YNFKEQ. This CDR3 is built from 14 residues. In DNA form, the CDR3 reads TGTGCCAGCAGCCAAGGTGGACAGGGAAACACCATATATTTT. It codes for CASSQGGQGNTIYF.

The V call is TRBV6-6, the J call TRBJ2-1, with D possibly being TRBD2 (6 bases). With 7 bases removed from V and 6 bases from J, the gap between germline ends came to 13 bases. The CDR3 is made up of 13 amino acids. Germline V CDR1 and CDR2: MNHNY, SVGAGI (reference sequence). CDR3 bases: TGTGCCAGCATGGGAGCGGGCTCCAATGAGCAGTTCTTC. Translation: CASMGAGSNEQFF.

The V call is TRBV9, the J call TRBJ2-2, with D possibly TRBD2 on 6 matching bases. This CDR3 has 15 residues. Per germline, CDR1 SGDLS and CDR2 YYNGEE. V lost 5 bases to trimming and J lost 1 base, with 12 bases between them. CDR3 bases: TGTGCCAGCAGAGAGGGACTTGGGAACACCGGGGAGCTGTTTTTT. Amino acid sequence: CASREGLGNTGELFF.

The rearrangement joins TRBV6-5 to TRBJ2-2; 7 bases agree with TRBD1. Germline loops: CDR1 MNHEY, CDR2 SVGAGI. The CDR3 loop spans 15 amino acids. Losses at the gene ends were 6 bases for V and 7 bases for J; bases not matched to a gene: 11. The CDR3 reads CASRTDRALGGELFF. DNA for the CDR3: TGTGCCAGCAGGACCGACAGGGCTCTGGGCGGGGAGCTGTTTTTT.

Only one count was recorded for this clone. The chain is built from TRBV4-2 and TRBJ1-5; no clear D. Germline V gene lookup returns CDR1 LGHNA and CDR2 YNFKEQ. V dropped 3 bases and J dropped 3 bases, with 12 bases sitting between them. The CDR3 is 15 amino acids. This CDR3 is CASSQTRATNQPQHF. The CDR3 DNA reads TGTGCCAGCAGCCAGACTAGGGCGACCAATCAGCCCCAGCATTTT.

The CDR3 coding sequence is TGTGCCAGCAGTTCGATGGGGGGTCAGCCCCAGCATTTT. This codes for CASSSMGGQPQHF. The chain joins TRBV27 to TRBJ1-5; D perhaps matches TRBD1 (5 bases). The CDR3 covers 13 residues. The germline gives CDR1 MNHEY, CDR2 SMNVEV (reference sequence). Between the trimmed V and J ends, which lost 4 bases and 6 bases, there was a span of 10 bases.

This rearrangement joins TRBV5-1 to TRBJ2-5; a possible D gene is TRBD1 (6 bases). In germline, CDR1 is SGHRS, CDR2 YFSETQ. This CDR3 region has 15 residues. V dropped 0 bases and J dropped 3 bases, with 12 bases sitting between them. As DNA, the CDR3 is TGCGCCAGCAGCTTGGAAGGCAGGGGCGAAGAGACCCAGTACTTC. Its protein product is CASSLEGRGEETQYF.

CDR3 residues: CASSYWPTQYF. The DNA for the CDR3 is TGTGCCAGCAGTTATTGGCCTACGCAGTATTTT. The chain links TRBV6-2 or TRBV6-3 to TRBJ2-3, with no clear D. The length of the CDR3 is 11 residues. Trimming removed 3 bases from V and 8 bases from J, with 6 bases in between. Germline-derived CDR1 and CDR2 are MNHEY and SVGEGT.